The clone carrying this T cell receptor beta chain has ten or more counts. Its cognate antigen is unknown. This sample was taken from a study of post-analysis software for immune sequencing data. Per the germline V gene, CDR1 is MNHNY and CDR2 is SVGAGI (reference sequence). CDR3 length: 17 residues. The junction had 4 bases not matched to a gene; V was cut back by 0 bases and J by 3 bases. Every TCR beta cDNA library bore unique molecular identifiers. From the PCR reads, TCRdb called clonotypes with MiXCR, one entry per CDR3 protein. The table lists a few hundred thousand distinct CDR3 sequences, 30% to 40% of them singletons. General observations from the study: The five TRBV segments detected at higher frequency in patients than in controls included TRBV5-6, TRBV5-1 and TRBV20-1. Normalized Chao1 diversity was significantly lower in multiple sclerosis patients than in controls.

This chain links TRBV6-6 with TRBJ2-1, with 11 bases lining up with TRBD2. The receptor was derived from a girl under 18 with multiple sclerosis. Sequencing input: blood. The CDR3 DNA reads as TGTGCCAGCAGTTACTCGAATGGACTAGCGGGCTACAATGAGCAGTTCTTC. This encodes CASSYSNGLAGYNEQFF.